This TCR beta chain was identified in a study of cytomegalovirus exposure and HLA in healthy donors. Notes on this clone: The antigen is unknown.

Study-level points and caveats: Solely CMV serostatus was available to characterize immune exposure.

V lost 5 bases to trimming and J lost 11 bases; unmatched junction nucleotides: 16. Germline V lookup: CDR1 LGHNT, CDR2 FRNRAP. This CDR3 comprises 16 residues. The study ran its PCR with 60 Vbeta and 13 Jbeta primers. Generated by immunoSEQ multiplex PCR, the TCRdb table keeps only in-frame clones and is missing some. This sample has about 99,000 clones; 75% to 80% occur once, and the top ten carry approximately 6.3%. V is TRBV12-5 and J is TRBJ1-5; TRBD1 agrees at 9 bases. Input material: PBMCs. The clonotype originates from a man aged 60 to 75 in good health and CMV-seropositive. The chain's CDR3 is CASGPPSGQGLMSQHF. CDR3 coding DNA: TGTGCTAGTGGTCCCCCTTCGGGACAGGGTCTTATGTCCCAGCATTTT.